This T cell receptor (beta chain) was identified in a study of T cell changes during pregnancy in multiple sclerosis. The assay was immunoSEQ multiplex PCR, and TCRdb's table has in-frame clones only and misses some. The top ten hold about 0.58% of the sample, which has about 36,000 clones, more than 75% seen once. Germline lookup yields CDR1 SGHTA and CDR2 FQGNSA. The CDR3 covers 15 residues. V shed 1 base and J 5 bases; nucleotides not matched to a gene: 4. V gene TRBV7-2 combines with J gene TRBJ1-4; the match to TRBD1 covers 7 bases. The source of this sequence is a female donor with multiple sclerosis, enrolled in a pregnancy study. This sample comprised CD4+ T cells from peripheral blood mononuclear cells, obtained in the first trimester of pregnancy. DNA of the CDR3: TGTGCCAGCAGCTTAGTGGGACAGCAGAATGAAAAACTGTTTTTT. This sequence encodes CASSLVGQQNEKLFF.